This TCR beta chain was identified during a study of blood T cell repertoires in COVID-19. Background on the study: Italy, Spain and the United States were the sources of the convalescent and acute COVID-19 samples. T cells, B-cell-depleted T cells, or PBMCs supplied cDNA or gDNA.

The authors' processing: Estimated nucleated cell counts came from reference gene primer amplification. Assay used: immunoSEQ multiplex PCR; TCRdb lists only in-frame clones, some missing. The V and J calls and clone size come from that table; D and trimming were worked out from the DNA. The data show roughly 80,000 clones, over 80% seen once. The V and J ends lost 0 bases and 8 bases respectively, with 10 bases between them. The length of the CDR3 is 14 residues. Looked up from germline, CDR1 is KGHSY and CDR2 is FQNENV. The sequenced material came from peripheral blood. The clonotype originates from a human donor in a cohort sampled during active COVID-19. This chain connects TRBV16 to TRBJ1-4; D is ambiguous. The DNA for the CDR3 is TGTGCCAGCAGCCAATCATTCAGTAACGAAAAACTGTTTTTT. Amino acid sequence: CASSQSFSNEKLFF.